This T cell receptor beta chain was recorded in a study of CXCR3-negative and CXCR3-positive naive CD8 T cells. Study-level findings and limits: More hydrophobic TRB CDR3s occurred in CXCR3-positive than in CXCR3-negative naive cells.

Regarding this clonotype: What it recognizes is unknown.

The TRB cDNA libraries were prepared by 5' RACE with UMI labels. TCRdb re-called the 5' RACE reads; one entry per CDR3 protein, DNA not given. This sample contains fewer than 90,000 distinct CDR3 sequences. The CDR3 covers 16 residues. CDR1 and CDR2 from the germline V gene are MGHRA and YSYEKL. The receptor was derived from a human donor in good health. Some clones in this sample may be carry-over from other donors' samples. V gene TRBV4-1 combines with J gene TRBJ2-1; TCRdb's D call, TRBD1, is unchecked because there is no DNA. The sample was naive CXCR3+ CD8+ T cells from blood. Subset here: CD45RO-CCR7+CD27+CD95- naive CD8+ T cells expressing CXCR3 (TNR3+). The CDR3 is CASSQDSPGSYNEQFF.